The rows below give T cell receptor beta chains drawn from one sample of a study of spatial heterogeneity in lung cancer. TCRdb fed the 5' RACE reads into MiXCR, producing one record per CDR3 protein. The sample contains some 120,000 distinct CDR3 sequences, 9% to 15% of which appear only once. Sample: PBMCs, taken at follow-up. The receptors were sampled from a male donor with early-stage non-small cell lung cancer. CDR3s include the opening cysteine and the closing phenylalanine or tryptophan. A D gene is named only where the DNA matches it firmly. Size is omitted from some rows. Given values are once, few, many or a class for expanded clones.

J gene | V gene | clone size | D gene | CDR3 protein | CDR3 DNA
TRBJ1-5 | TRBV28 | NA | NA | CASSFVMGAGQPQHF | TGTGCCAGCAGTTTCGTCATGGGGGCGGGACAGCCCCAGCATTTT
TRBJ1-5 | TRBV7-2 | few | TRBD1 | CASSLDRGGAGQPQHF | TGTGCCAGCAGCCTAGATAGAGGGGGCGCGGGTCAGCCCCAGCATTTT
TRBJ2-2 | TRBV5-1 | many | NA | CASSDRDTNTGELFF | TGCGCCAGCAGCGACCGGGACACTAACACCGGGGAGCTGTTTTTT
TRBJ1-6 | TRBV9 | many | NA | CASSVEGVLSSPLHF | TGTGCCAGCAGCGTAGAAGGGGTATTGAGTTCACCCCTCCACTTT
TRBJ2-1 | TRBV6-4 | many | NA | CASSAEGQPINNEQFF | TGTGCCAGCAGTGCTGAGGGGCAACCTATAAACAATGAGCAGTTCTTC
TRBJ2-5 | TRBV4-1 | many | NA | CASSPVPGTQYF | TGCGCCAGCAGCCCCGTCCCCGGGACCCAGTACTTC
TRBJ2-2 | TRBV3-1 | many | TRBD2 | CASSQGWLAGTGELFF | TGTGCCAGCAGCCAAGGCTGGCTAGCGGGGACCGGGGAGCTGTTTTTT
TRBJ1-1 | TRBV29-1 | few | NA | CSVRRQDGLNTEAFF | TGCAGCGTTAGGAGACAGGACGGACTGAACACTGAAGCTTTCTTT
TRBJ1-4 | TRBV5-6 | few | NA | CASSLIKGTTNEKLFF | TGTGCCAGCAGCTTGATTAAGGGGACAACTAATGAAAAACTGTTTTTT
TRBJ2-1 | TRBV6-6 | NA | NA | CASSYSGGRGNEQFF | TGTGCCAGCAGTTACTCTGGTGGCAGGGGCAATGAGCAGTTCTTC
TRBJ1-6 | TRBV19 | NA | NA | CASRPGDNSPLHF | TGTGCCAGTAGACCGGGGGATAATTCACCCCTCCACTTT
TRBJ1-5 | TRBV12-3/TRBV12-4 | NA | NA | CASTTGLRDSNQPQHF | TGTGCCAGCACCACAGGACTGCGAGATAGCAATCAGCCCCAGCATTTT
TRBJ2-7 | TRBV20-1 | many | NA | CSASPSYEQYF | TGCAGTGCTAGTCCATCCTACGAGCAGTACTTC
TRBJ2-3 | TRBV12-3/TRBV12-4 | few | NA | CASTKGSGSQYF | TGTGCCAGCACCAAGGGGTCCGGTTCGCAGTATTTT
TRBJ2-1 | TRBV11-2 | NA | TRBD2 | CASSPRSGTIYNEQFF | TGTGCCAGCAGCCCTCGTTCAGGGACTATATACAATGAGCAGTTCTTC
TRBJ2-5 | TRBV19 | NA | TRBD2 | CASSTGGRETQYF | TGTGCCAGTAGTACGGGGGGGCGAGAGACCCAGTACTTC
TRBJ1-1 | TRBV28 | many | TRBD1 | CASSSGDSQAFF | TGTGCCAGCAGTTCGGGGGACAGCCAAGCTTTCTTT
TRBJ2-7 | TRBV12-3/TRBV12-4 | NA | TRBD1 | CASTRDRVYEQYF | TGTGCCAGCACCAGGGACAGGGTATACGAGCAGTACTTC
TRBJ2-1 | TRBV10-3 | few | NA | CAISDRGTDYYNEQFF | TGTGCCATCAGTGATCGCGGGACCGACTACTACAATGAGCAGTTCTTC
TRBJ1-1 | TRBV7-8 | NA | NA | CASSPRLWGEGTEAFF | TGTGCCAGCAGCCCCCGCCTGTGGGGGGAAGGGACTGAAGCTTTCTTT
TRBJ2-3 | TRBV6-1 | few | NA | CASRREGSGVTDTQYF | TGTGCCAGCAGGAGGGAAGGTAGCGGAGTGACAGATACGCAGTATTTT
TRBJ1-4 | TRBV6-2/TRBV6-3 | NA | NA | CASRTIDPNEKLFF | TGTGCCAGCAGAACCATTGACCCTAATGAAAAACTGTTTTTT
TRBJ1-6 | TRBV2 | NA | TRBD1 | CASGKGQGTSPLHF | TGTGCCAGCGGTAAAGGACAGGGGACTTCACCCCTCCACTTT
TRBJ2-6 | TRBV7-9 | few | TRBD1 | CASSFTGAGANVLTF | TGTGCCAGCAGCTTTACAGGGGCTGGGGCCAACGTCCTGACTTTC
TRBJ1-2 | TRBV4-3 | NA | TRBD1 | CASSQDVAGGIVGGYTF | TGCGCCAGCAGCCAAGATGTGGCAGGGGGCATAGTAGGTGGCTACACCTTC
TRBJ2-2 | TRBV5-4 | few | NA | CASSLGPTNTGELFF | TGTGCCAGCAGCTTGGGACCTACGAACACCGGGGAGCTGTTTTTT
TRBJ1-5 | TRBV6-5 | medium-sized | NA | CASSYFVGSNQPQHF | TGTGCCAGCAGTTACTTCGTAGGGTCGAATCAGCCCCAGCATTTT
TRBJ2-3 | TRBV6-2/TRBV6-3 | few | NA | CASGLSEDTQYF | TGTGCCAGCGGCCTCAGCGAAGATACGCAGTATTTT
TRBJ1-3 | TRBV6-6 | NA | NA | CAILRGFGSGNTIYF | TGTGCCATCCTCCGGGGATTTGGCTCTGGAAACACCATATATTTT
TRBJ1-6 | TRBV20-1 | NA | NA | CSARDQVSPLHF | TGCAGTGCTAGAGATCAGGTTTCACCCCTCCACTTT
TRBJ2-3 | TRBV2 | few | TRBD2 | CASSGPAGGADTQYF | TGTGCCAGCAGTGGTCCAGCGGGGGGTGCAGATACGCAGTATTTT
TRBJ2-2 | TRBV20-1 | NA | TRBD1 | CSARRTGTGELFF | TGCAGTGCTCGTAGGACAGGCACCGGGGAGCTGTTTTTT
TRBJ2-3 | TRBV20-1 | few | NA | CSARRTGVTDTQYF | TGCAGTGCTAGGCGAACGGGGGTCACAGATACGCAGTATTTT
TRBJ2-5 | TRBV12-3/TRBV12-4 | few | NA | CATRIGGSRETQYF | TGTGCCACCAGGATCGGAGGGAGCCGAGAGACCCAGTACTTC
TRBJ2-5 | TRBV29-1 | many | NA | CSVGGPKGTQYF | TGCAGCGTTGGAGGACCTAAGGGGACCCAGTACTTC
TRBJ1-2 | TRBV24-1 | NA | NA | CATSSNRDYGYTF | TGTGCCACCAGTTCGAATCGGGACTATGGCTACACCTTC
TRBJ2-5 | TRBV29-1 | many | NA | CSGTGGREETQYF | TGCAGCGGAACAGGGGGGAGGGAAGAGACCCAGTACTTC
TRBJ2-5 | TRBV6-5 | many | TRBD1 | CASKDWDRGRHETQYF | TGTGCCAGCAAGGACTGGGACAGGGGGCGTCACGAGACCCAGTACTTC